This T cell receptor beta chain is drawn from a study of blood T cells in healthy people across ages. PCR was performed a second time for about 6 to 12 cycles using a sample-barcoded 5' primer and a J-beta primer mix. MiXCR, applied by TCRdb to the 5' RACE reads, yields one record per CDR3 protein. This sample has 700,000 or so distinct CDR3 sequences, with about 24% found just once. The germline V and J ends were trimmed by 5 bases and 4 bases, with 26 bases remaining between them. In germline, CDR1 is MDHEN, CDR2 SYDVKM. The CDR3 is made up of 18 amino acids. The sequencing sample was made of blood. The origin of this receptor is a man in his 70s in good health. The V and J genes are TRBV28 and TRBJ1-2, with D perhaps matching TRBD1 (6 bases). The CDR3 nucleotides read TGTGCCAGCAGTGCCCCCCGTTGGGTTCAGGGGCCTGGCTATGGCTACACCTTC. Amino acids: CASSAPRWVQGPGYGYTF.